The text below deals with one T cell receptor beta chain. Germline V gives CDR1 SGHAT, CDR2 FQNNGV. The CDR3 is 14 residues long. V lost 1 base to trimming and J lost 1 base, with 8 bases between them. Recovered participants had two consecutive negative NP/OP PCR tests, healthcare professional clearance, or symptom resolution. In the authors' workflow: Counts of nucleated cells, estimated from reference gene primer amplification, were obtained. Clones were sequenced by immunoSEQ multiplex PCR, and TCRdb holds only the in-frame ones, with some missing. That table gives V, J and clone size, and the DNA gave D and trimming. The data contain a few hundred thousand clones, around 85% of them singletons. This sample is part of a study of blood T cell repertoires in COVID-19.

V usage is TRBV11-2 and J usage is TRBJ2-7; D possibly corresponds to TRBD1 (6 bases). Specimen: PBMCs or T cells enriched from blood (not recorded which). The source is a man under 40 who had recovered from COVID-19. The CDR3 coding sequence is TGTGCCAGCAGCTTAGTGACAGGTTCCTACGAGCAGTACTTC. Protein sequence: CASSLVTGSYEQYF.